A single sample is the source of the 26 T cell receptor beta chains below, sequenced in a study of blood T cell repertoires in COVID-19. Only in-frame clones appear in the TCRdb table, and some are missing; sequencing was by immunoSEQ multiplex PCR. The table has about 67,000 clones, 80% to 90% seen once. Sequencing was carried out using peripheral blood. The receptors here all came from a man aged 50 to 60 with active COVID-19.

The chain uses TRBV5-1 and TRBJ2-7; maybe TRBD1 (6 bases). Germline CDR1 and CDR2: SGHRS and YFSETQ. CDR3 size: 14 residues. V was cut by 0 bases and J by 2 bases, with 9 bases left in between. This CDR3 reads CASSLEAGAYEQYF. The CDR3 DNA reads TGCGCCAGCAGCTTGGAGGCAGGGGCCTACGAGCAGTACTTC.

This chain connects TRBV5-1 to TRBJ1-5, with D hard to call. Between the trimmed V and J ends, which lost 0 bases and 1 base, there was a span of 8 bases. The CDR3 totals 15 residues. Germline V gene lookup returns CDR1 SGHRS and CDR2 YFSETQ. The CDR3 coding sequence is TGCGCCAGCAGCTTGGGTGACGGGAGCAATCAGCCCCAGCATTTT. This gives the protein CASSLGDGSNQPQHF.

V usage is TRBV19 and J usage is TRBJ1-5; 7 bases align to TRBD1. The CDR3 extends over 16 amino acids. The trim removed 7 bases at V and 6 bases at J, leaving 15 bases unmatched. Germline CDR1 reads LNHDA; CDR2 reads SQIVND (reference sequence). The CDR3 region has the DNA TGTGCCAGTAAACCTAGATCAGACAGGGTGGGTCAGCCCCAGCATTTT. Translating gives CASKPRSDRVGQPQHF.

The J gene is TRBJ2-3, the V gene TRBV3-1 (or the pseudogene TRBV3-2); D is possibly TRBD2 (6 bases). With 0 bases removed from V and 4 bases from J, the gap between germline ends came to 11 bases. CDR1 LGHDT and CDR2 YNNKEL come from the germline V gene (reference sequence). This CDR3 has 15 amino acids. CDR3 sequence reads: CASSQEGGAPDTQYF. CDR3 in DNA: TGTGCCAGCAGCCAAGAAGGAGGGGCCCCAGATACGCAGTATTTT.

The chain is built from TRBV5-5 and TRBJ2-7; no definite D call. V was trimmed by 4 bases and J by 5 bases, leaving 10 bases between them. The CDR3 totals 12 residues. Germline values: CDR1 SGHKS, CDR2 YYEKEE (reference sequence). Here the CDR3 DNA reads TGTGCCAGCAGCCAACTAACCGACGAGCAGTACTTC. Translating gives CASSQLTDEQYF.

The J gene is TRBJ2-2, the V gene TRBV19; 8 bases agree with TRBD1. Germline assignment: CDR1 LNHDA and CDR2 SQIVND (reference sequence). The CDR3 loop spans 15 amino acids. The ends lost 2 bases at V and 4 bases at J; junction bases unmatched: 3. The CDR3 spells CASSILGTGTGELFF. Written as DNA, the CDR3 is TGTGCCAGTAGTATATTAGGGACAGGCACCGGGGAGCTGTTTTTT.

This clone qualifies as hyperexpanded. The chain joins TRBV30 to TRBJ1-1; D uncertain. This CDR3 region has 13 residues. V was cut by 3 bases and J by 3 bases, with 11 bases left in between. Germline V CDR1 and CDR2: GTSNPN, SVGIG (reference sequence). CDR3 in DNA: TGTGCCTGGAGCAGGCCCCCTGACACTGAAGCTTTCTTT. It specifies CAWSRPPDTEAFF.

This chain links TRBV2 with TRBJ1-5, with a possible D match to TRBD1 (5 bases). Trimming left V 6 bases short and J 0 bases short, with 18 bases between. Germline assignment: CDR1 SNHLY and CDR2 FYNNEI. CDR3 size: 17 residues. CDR3 in amino acids: CASRSVAGPYSNQPQHF. In DNA, the CDR3 is TGTGCCAGCAGAAGTGTAGCGGGGCCGTATAGCAATCAGCCCCAGCATTTT. The full variable domain, completed using reference TRBV2 and TRBJ1-5, is EPEVTQTPSHQVTQMGQEVILRCVPISNHLYFYWYRQILGQKVEFLVSFYNNEISEKSEIFDDQFSVERPDGSNFTLKIRSTKLEDSAMYFCASRSVAGPYSNQPQHFGDGTRLSIL.

The chain is built from TRBV5-1 and TRBJ1-4; TRBD1 might be the D (5 bases). Trimming removed 4 bases from V and 0 bases from J, with 16 bases in between. Germline-derived CDR1 and CDR2 are SGHRS and YFSETQ. The CDR3 has 17 residues. The CDR3 region has the DNA TGCGCCAGCAGCCCGCTAATGACACAGGCAACTAATGAAAAACTGTTTTTT. Protein product: CASSPLMTQATNEKLFF.

The V gene is TRBV11-2, the J gene TRBJ2-7, with 9 bases aligning to TRBD1. The CDR3 runs 18 residues. Germline V lookup: CDR1 SGHAT, CDR2 FQNNGV. With 0 bases clipped from V and 0 bases from J, the junction kept 9 bases outside the gene matches. DNA of the CDR3: TGTGCCAGCAGCTTAGATCGACAGGGGGTCCGGCCCTCCTACGAGCAGTACTTC. It codes for CASSLDRQGVRPSYEQYF.

The rearrangement joins TRBV11-2 to TRBJ2-2, with D hard to call. The V gene's germline CDR1 is SGHAT and CDR2 FQNNGV. The CDR3 spans 14 residues. Trimming removed 0 bases from V and 1 base from J, with 3 bases in between. The CDR3 DNA sequence: TGTGCCAGCAGCTTAGACGTGAACACCGGGGAGCTGTTTTTT. It is translated as CASSLDVNTGELFF.

The chain has TRBV19 and TRBJ2-5; D gene ambiguous. Trimming stripped 5 bases from V and 1 base from J, with 14 bases between. This CDR3 is built from 15 residues. Germline V gives CDR1 LNHDA, CDR2 SQIVND (reference sequence). CDR3 protein: CASSLNERLQETQYF. The CDR3 DNA follows: TGTGCCAGTAGTTTAAACGAGCGCCTCCAAGAGACCCAGTACTTC.

CDR3 coding DNA: TGCGCCAGCAGCCAAGATGGACTAGCGGGAGGAGGGGAGACCCAGTACTTC. Residues: CASSQDGLAGGGETQYF. The chain recombines TRBV4-1 with TRBJ2-5; 14 bases are a match to TRBD2. The CDR3 runs to 17 residues. The germline CDR1 and CDR2 sequences are MGHRA and YSYEKL. V shed 0 bases, J shed 5 bases, and the junction held 5 bases outside the gene matches.

This chain joins TRBV11-3 and TRBJ2-6; possibly TRBD1 for D (6 bases). Germline V CDR1 and CDR2: SGHNT, YENEEA. Between the trimmed V and J ends, which lost 5 bases and 4 bases, there was a span of 15 bases. This CDR3 contains 16 residues. The CDR3 DNA is TGTGCCAGCAGCAGGGGGATAACCCTAGGGGCCAACGTCCTGACTTTC. Amino acid sequence: CASSRGITLGANVLTF.

This chain links TRBV30 with TRBJ1-6; D remains unclear. Per the germline V gene, CDR1 is GTSNPN and CDR2 is SVGIG (reference sequence). Trimming cost V 4 bases and J 6 bases, with 13 bases left between them. CDR3 size: 14 residues. The CDR3 is CAWTLGFTNSPLHF. The CDR3 DNA is TGTGCCTGGACCCTCGGTTTTACTAATTCACCCCTCCACTTT.

The gene calls are TRBV10-2 and TRBJ2-7; 7 bases agree with TRBD2. Germline assignment: CDR1 WSHSY and CDR2 SAAADI. With V trimmed by 0 bases and J by 5 bases, 7 bases remained unmatched. The CDR3 runs to 15 residues. The CDR3 spells CASSESAGAINEQYF. CDR3 in DNA: TGCGCCAGCAGTGAGTCTGCGGGAGCGATTAACGAGCAGTACTTC.

The rearrangement links TRBV28 to TRBJ1-2, with D maybe TRBD1 (5 bases). The ends were cut back, 8 bases at V and 6 bases at J, with 19 bases in the middle. Germline CDR1 and CDR2: MDHEN and SYDVKM. This CDR3 has 14 residues. This chain's CDR3 is CASAYPAQGNGYTF. The CDR3 DNA reads as TGTGCCAGCGCGTATCCGGCCCAGGGCAATGGCTACACCTTC.

The chain carries TRBV19 and TRBJ2-2; a weak D match, TRBD1 (7 bases). V was trimmed by 3 bases and J by 7 bases, leaving 15 bases between them. Germline V gene lookup returns CDR1 LNHDA and CDR2 SQIVND (reference sequence). The CDR3 has 15 residues. As DNA, the CDR3 is TGTGCCAGTAGTATGGACAGGAGAGCGGGCGGGGAGCTGTTTTTT. Its protein product is CASSMDRRAGGELFF.

This clone has only a few counts. The rearrangement links TRBV7-9 to TRBJ2-3, with TRBD2 matching over 8 bases. The CDR3 has 14 amino acids. V was pared by 4 bases and J by 0 bases, with 0 bases of the junction left unmatched. Germline V gives CDR1 SEHNR, CDR2 FQNEAQ (reference sequence). CDR3 loop: CASSSGGSTDTQYF. DNA for the CDR3: TGTGCCAGCAGCTCGGGGGGGAGCACAGATACGCAGTATTTT.

This rearrangement joins TRBV9 to TRBJ1-5, with 10 bases matching TRBD1. Germline loops: CDR1 SGDLS, CDR2 YYNGEE. The CDR3 sequence is 17 residues long. V was clipped by 4 bases and J by 0 bases; unmatched bases: 7. CDR3 sequence: CASSPGQGFSSNQPQHF. The CDR3, as DNA: TGTGCCAGCAGCCCGGGACAGGGGTTTTCTAGCAATCAGCCCCAGCATTTT.

This chain uses TRBV28 with TRBJ2-2; weak D call: TRBD2 (5 bases). The CDR3 is 14 residues long. V was cut by 2 bases and J by 5 bases, with 9 bases left in between. Germline V gives CDR1 MDHEN, CDR2 SYDVKM. The CDR3 DNA sequence: TGTGCCAGCAGTTTAGGAGGCGAGACCGGGGAGCTGTTTTTT. Translating it yields CASSLGGETGELFF.

The chain recombines TRBV5-6 with TRBJ2-1; tentatively, D is TRBD2 (5 bases). Germline lookup yields CDR1 SGHDT and CDR2 YYEEEE. The CDR3 has 17 residues. V was cut by 4 bases and J by 0 bases, with 17 bases left in between. The chain's CDR3 is CASSLTSLASSYNEQFF. The DNA for the CDR3 is TGTGCCAGCAGCCTGACCTCCCTAGCCTCCTCCTACAATGAGCAGTTCTTC.

In regard to this clone: A junction end diverges from the germline sequence, so it may reflect a read error. This chain joins TRBV9 and TRBJ1-6; no definite D call. The germline CDR1 and CDR2 sequences are SGDLS and YYNGEE. The CDR3 loop spans 12 amino acids. The CDR3: CASSVAGRTPAF. CDR3 nucleotides: TGTGCCAGCAGCGTAGCTGGGCGTACCCCCGCATTT.

This rearrangement joins TRBV19 to TRBJ2-2; 7 bases map to TRBD1. Germline-derived CDR1 and CDR2 are LNHDA and SQIVND (reference sequence). V shed 4 bases, J shed 7 bases, and the junction held 12 bases outside the gene matches. This CDR3 is 16 amino acids long. The DNA for the CDR3 is TGTGCCAGTAGTACCGGCACAGGGGCGAGCGGCGGGGAGCTGTTTTTT. Translation gives CASSTGTGASGGELFF.

The genes are TRBV6-2 or TRBV6-3 and TRBJ2-1; TRBD1 matches 7 bases. V trimming: 6 bases; J trimming: 9 bases; junction bases outside the gene matches: 14. Germline assignment: CDR1 MNHEY and CDR2 SVGEGT. This CDR3 spans 15 amino acids. The CDR3 coding sequence is TGTGCCAGCAGCCCCCCTCGGGACAGCGACCTTGAGCAGTTCTTC. Protein sequence: CASSPPRDSDLEQFF.

The chain combines TRBV28 with TRBJ2-7; a possible D gene is TRBD2 (6 bases). This CDR3 comprises 13 residues. V was shortened by 7 bases and J by 4 bases, with 14 bases between the two germline ends. Germline CDR1 reads MDHEN; CDR2 reads SYDVKM. DNA of the CDR3: TGTGCCAGCAACCGGGAGCGCCCTTACGAGCAGTACTTC. This codes for CASNRERPYEQYF.